This T cell receptor beta chain was recovered during a study of neurological immune-mediated disorders. Documented time point: longitudinal time-point 1 (baseline). cDNA was made by 5'RACE with 10-nucleotide random UMIs. TCRdb called the 5' RACE reads again in MiXCR, with one record for every CDR3 protein. The data contain 64,000 or so distinct CDR3 sequences, 10% of them singletons. This clonotype was seen at least ten times. CDR1 and CDR2 (germline): SQVTM, ANQGSEA. V lost 6 bases and J 8 bases, leaving 11 bases between the germline ends. There are 11 residues in the CDR3. The receptor comes from a man aged 30 to 45 in good health. The material sequenced was PBMCs. This sequence joins TRBV29-1 and TRBJ2-1; possibly TRBD1 for D (6 bases). The CDR3 DNA reads TGCAGCGTCATCAGGGGTTATGAGCAGTTCTTC. This gives the protein CSVIRGYEQFF.